This TCR beta chain stems from a study of T cells in Graves' hyperthyroidism and ophthalmopathy (dated by TCRdb to about 2019). Regarding the research as a whole: Peripheral blood samples were taken at the time of initial diagnosis, prior to any treatment. To identify distinguishing TCR V-J signatures, a discovery cohort of about 100 patients was used, comprising some 43 with Graves' ophthalmopathy and 57 with stable Graves' hyperthyroidism. An independent validation cohort of under 20 hyperthyroidism patients and about 15 patients who later progressed to ophthalmopathy tested prospective prediction of ophthalmopathy. After blood sampling, hyperthyroidism patients were treated with methimazole at a starting dose of 30 mg daily, and ophthalmopathy patients were treated with high-dose intravenous methylprednisolone. For training and testing, the 80 to 100 patients in the discovery cohort were randomly divided in a 7:3 ratio. According to the paper, TCR Vbeta CDR3 sequencing was carried out on roughly 130 peripheral blood samples, which came from fewer than 50 ophthalmopathy, approximately 78 hyperthyroidism and roughly 17 progressor patients. In roughly six Graves' hyperthyroidism patients, the study also compared T-cell repertoires from thyroid tissue with T-cell repertoires from blood. Results the study describes overall, beyond this receptor: A model built on a 13 V-J signature distinguished ophthalmopathy from stable hyperthyroidism, reaching around 90% sensitivity and 81% to 83% specificity in cross-validation and 80%/75% in testing. In validation, the model predicted progression to ophthalmopathy with around 71% sensitivity and about 72% specificity, a median of around 6.6 months before onset. Most expanded thyroid clonotypes (frequency above 0.001) were also detected in blood, a finding suggesting that blood repertoires may reflect thyroid immune responses. No statistical method was used to set the sample size in advance, and investigators knew the group allocation.

The germline V gene encodes CDR1 MNHEY and CDR2 SVGAGI. Counted from cysteine to phenylalanine, this CDR3 has 14 amino acids. Of the read, only the CDR3 DNA is kept; its 42 bases are in frame from base 1. V drops 2 bases and J drops 3 bases, leaving 9 bases in between. TCR beta CDR3 regions were amplified from RNA transcripts. The first round of RT-PCR for the TCR CDR3 was performed with the HTBI primer set and the Qiagen OneStep RT-PCR kit. A second multiplex PCR round built the libraries, followed by size selection and purification. Paired-end sequencing of the libraries was performed with 100 bp reads on an Illumina HiSeq2000. The paper's data handling went like this. SOAPnuke was used to process the raw data, throwing out any read that contained adapters or uncalled bases, had a mean Phred below 15, or lacked an exact constant-primer or identifier match. COPE v1.2.5 was used to merge the high-quality paired reads, and each unique nucleotide sequence was defined as a clonotype. MiTCR v1.1 was used to align clonotypes to the IMGT TRBV, TRBD and TRBJ reference segments. The analysis included only V-J combinations with a frequency above 0.0001, which together covered 99.2% of the repertoires. A TCS score was defined as the ratio of F50 (clonal expansion) to E x V (chaos), with BLOSUM62-based TCRdist applied between CDR3 peptides within each V-J. Welch's t-statistics and random forest reduced several hundred V-J features to 13, which were used in a naive Bayes classifier (R e1071). TCRdb ran its own pipeline on the public reads, namely fastp trimming at Q25 and MiXCR clone calling, and kept in-frame beta chains. Here each entry gathers all rows of one CDR3 protein and keeps the most common genes and DNA. None of the V and J calls come from the authors' own analysis; TCRdb made them. This sample gives approximately 530,000 distinct CDR3 sequences in total; over 15% of them show up just once. The top ten hold 15% to 20% of the sample.

Stable Graves' hyperthyroidism was defined as no progression to ophthalmopathy during 18 months of follow-up. Hyperthyroidism patients were aged 18 to 65 years and newly diagnosed, with disease duration of less than 2 months. Any patient with an uncontrolled infection, another autoimmune disease, pregnancy or lactation was excluded. Clinical symptoms, serum thyroxine and TRAb, thyroid ultrasound, and orbital computed tomography formed the basis for the diagnoses. PBMCs were isolated from about 9.1 ml of fresh peripheral blood by Ficoll-Paque density gradient centrifugation. Total RNA was extracted using Trizol reagent, and RNA quality was assessed on an Agilent 2100 Bioanalyzer. A word on this clonotype: Its antigen target is currently unknown. Base qualities are not provided; no much larger clone lies one nucleotide away.

The source of this sequence is a woman between 18 and 29 years old with Graves' hyperthyroidism. The sequence joins TRBV6-5 to TRBJ2-3; the D segment could be TRBD2, given 5 matching bases. The source material was blood. CDR3 sequence: CASSYGVATDTQYF. In nucleotides, the sequence is TGTGCCAGCAGTTACGGGGTAGCGACAGATACGCAGTATTTT.